A selection of T cell receptor beta chains follows, all from one sample in a study of T cell responses to AZD1222 COVID-19 vaccine. This table comes from immunoSEQ multiplex PCR, and its TCRdb copy is limited to in-frame clones, with some not included. Among 140,000 to 150,000 clones listed, around 93% were seen once. The material was peripheral blood, obtained 28 days after the second AZD1222 dose. The receptor set was obtained from an adult who received the AZD1222 COVID-19 vaccine. The CDR3 runs from the conserved cysteine through the conserved F or W. The D gene is left open where the match is weak. A row's size may be missing; if present it is once, few, many or a size class.

v_gene,len,j_gene,abundance,d_gene,CDR3aa,CDR3nt
TRBV19,18,TRBJ2-2,.,TRBD2,CASRGASGGHRNTGELFF,TGTGCCAGTAGAGGGGCTAGCGGGGGACACAGGAACACCGGGGAGCTGTTTTTT
TRBV4-1,17,TRBJ2-7,.,.,CASSQVLRQRRSYEQYF,TGCGCCAGCAGCCAAGTTCTGAGACAGCGGAGGTCCTACGAGCAGTACTTC
TRBV7-9,11,TRBJ2-5,.,TRBD2,CASTREGTQYF,TGTGCCAGCACTCGGGAGGGGACCCAGTACTTC
TRBV6-5,15,TRBJ2-7,.,TRBD1,CASSYSTGGDYEQYF,TGTGCCAGCAGTTACTCGACAGGGGGCGACTACGAGCAGTACTTC
TRBV4-1,14,TRBJ2-7,.,.,CASSQDFEGYEQYF,TGCGCCAGCAGCCAAGATTTCGAGGGCTACGAGCAGTACTTC
TRBV6-5,15,TRBJ2-2,.,.,CASSFSSINTGELFF,TGTGCCAGCAGTTTTTCGTCGATAAACACCGGGGAGCTGTTTTTT
TRBV11-2,13,TRBJ2-5,.,.,CASTSGYQETQYF,TGTGCCAGCACCTCGGGGTACCAAGAGACCCAGTACTTC
TRBV5-4,14,TRBJ2-7,.,.,CASSLGVGGKEQYF,TGTGCCAGCAGCTTGGGCGTGGGGGGAAAAGAGCAGTACTTC
TRBV6-6,16,TRBJ1-2,.,.,CASSDYPVAGYYGYTF,TGTGCCAGCAGTGACTACCCGGTCGCCGGCTACTATGGCTACACCTTC
TRBV27,11,TRBJ1-4,.,.,CASKQSGKLFF,TGTGCCAGCAAACAATCGGGGAAACTGTTTTTT
TRBV5-1,16,TRBJ2-1,.,TRBD1,CASSFANRGLFNEQFF,TGCGCCAGCAGCTTCGCAAACAGGGGTCTATTCAATGAGCAGTTCTTC
TRBV4-1,15,TRBJ1-1,.,.,CASSWTAAQNTEAFF,TGCGCCAGCAGCTGGACTGCGGCTCAGAACACTGAAGCTTTCTTT
TRBV19,13,TRBJ1-1,.,.,CASSLGRVTEAFF,TGTGCCAGTAGCCTCGGGAGGGTTACTGAAGCTTTCTTT
TRBV15,16,TRBJ1-3,.,TRBD1,CATSRDRGSSGNTIYF,TGTGCCACCAGCAGGGACAGGGGTAGCTCTGGAAACACCATATATTTT
TRBV19,15,TRBJ2-5,.,TRBD1,CASSSLGQPQETQYF,TGTGCCAGTAGCTCACTGGGACAGCCTCAAGAGACCCAGTACTTC
TRBV24-1,17,TRBJ2-2,.,.,CATSGSRKGERTGELFF,TGTGCCACCAGTGGGAGTCGGAAAGGGGAGCGCACCGGGGAGCTGTTTTTT
TRBV6-5,15,TRBJ2-1,once,.,CASTHRKRVYNEQFF,TGTGCCAGCACTCACCGAAAGCGGGTATACAATGAGCAGTTCTTC
TRBV16,16,TRBJ2-1,once,TRBD1,CASSQSGTGGHNEQFF,TGTGCCAGCAGCCAATCGGGGACAGGGGGCCATAATGAGCAGTTCTTC
TRBV3-1/TRBV3-2,18,TRBJ1-1,.,.,CASSQTLRQKAMNTEAFF,TGTGCCAGCAGCCAGACCCTTCGACAGAAAGCGATGAACACTGAAGCTTTCTTT
TRBV28,13,TRBJ2-7,few,.,CASSRPPSYEQYF,TGTGCCAGCAGCCGCCCCCCGTCCTACGAGCAGTACTTC
TRBV19,13,TRBJ1-1,.,.,CASKVGLHTEAFF,TGTGCCAGTAAAGTGGGTTTGCATACTGAAGCTTTCTTT
TRBV9,13,TRBJ2-3,once,.,CASSPPDTDTQYF,TGTGCCAGCAGCCCCCCTGACACAGATACGCAGTATTTT
TRBV7-8,16,TRBJ2-1,.,TRBD2,CASSLARVAGSGEQFF,TGTGCCAGCAGCTTAGCGAGAGTAGCGGGGTCTGGCGAGCAGTTCTTC
TRBV19,16,TRBJ2-2,.,TRBD1,CASSMRVGQGAGELFF,TGTGCCAGTAGTATGAGGGTCGGACAGGGCGCCGGGGAGCTGTTTTTT
TRBV18,15,TRBJ1-4,.,.,CASSPERGLNEKLFF,TGTGCCAGCTCGCCCGAGCGGGGCTTAAATGAAAAACTGTTTTTT
TRBV29-1,12,TRBJ1-2,few,TRBD1,CGDRGLRYGYTF,TGCGGAGACAGGGGGCTAAGGTATGGCTACACCTTC